This T cell receptor beta chain was profiled in a study of cytomegalovirus exposure and HLA in healthy donors. General observations from the study: Donor immune exposure was known only as CMV serostatus.

This PCR relied on a set of 60 Vbeta primers and 13 Jbeta primers. Generated by immunoSEQ multiplex PCR, the TCRdb table keeps only in-frame clones and is missing some. The data show about 140,000 clones, 65% to 80% seen once. CDR3 length equals 18 residues. CDR1 is SGHNT, CDR2 YYREEE, per germline (reference sequence). V trimming: 4 bases; J trimming: 3 bases; junction bases outside the gene matches: 15. Notes on this clone: Its target is not known.

The sequenced material came from PBMCs. The gene calls are TRBV5-4 and TRBJ1-4, with 7 bases aligning to TRBD1. The receptor comes from a human donor in good health. The CDR3 loop is CASSGTTGNMGSNEKLFF. CDR3 nucleotides: TGTGCCAGCAGCGGAACGACAGGGAATATGGGATCTAATGAAAAACTGTTTTTT.